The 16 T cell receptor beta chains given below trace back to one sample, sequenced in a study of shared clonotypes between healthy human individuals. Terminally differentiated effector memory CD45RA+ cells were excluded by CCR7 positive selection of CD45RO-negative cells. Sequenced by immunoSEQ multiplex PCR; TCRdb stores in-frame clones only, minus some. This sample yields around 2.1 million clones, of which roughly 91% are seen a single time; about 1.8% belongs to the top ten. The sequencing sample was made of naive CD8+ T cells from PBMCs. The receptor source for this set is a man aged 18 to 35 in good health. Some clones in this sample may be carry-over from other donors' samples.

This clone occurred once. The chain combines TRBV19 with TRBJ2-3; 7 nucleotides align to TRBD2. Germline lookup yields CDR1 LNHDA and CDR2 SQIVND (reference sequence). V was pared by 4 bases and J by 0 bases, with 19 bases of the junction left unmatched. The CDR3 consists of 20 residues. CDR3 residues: CASSSWPLARDTTSTDTQYF. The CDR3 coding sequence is TGTGCCAGTAGTAGTTGGCCACTAGCGAGAGATACTACTAGCACAGATACGCAGTATTTT. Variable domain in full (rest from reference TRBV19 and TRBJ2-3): DGGITQSPKYLFRKEGQNVTLSCEQNLNHDAMYWYRQDPGQGLRLIYYSQIVNDFQKGDIAEGYSVSREKKESFPLTVTSAQKNPTAFYLCASSSWPLARDTTSTDTQYFGPGTRLTVL.

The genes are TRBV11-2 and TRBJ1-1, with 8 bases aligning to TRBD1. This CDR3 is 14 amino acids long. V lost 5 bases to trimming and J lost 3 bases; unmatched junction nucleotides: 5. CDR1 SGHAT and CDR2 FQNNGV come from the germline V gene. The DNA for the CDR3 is TGTGCCAGCAGCGAAAACAGGGGGGACACTGAAGCTTTCTTT. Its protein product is CASSENRGDTEAFF.

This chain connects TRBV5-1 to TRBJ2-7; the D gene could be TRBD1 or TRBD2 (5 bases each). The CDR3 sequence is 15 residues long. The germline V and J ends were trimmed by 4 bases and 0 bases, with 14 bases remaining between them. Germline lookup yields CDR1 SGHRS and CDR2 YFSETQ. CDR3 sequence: CASSDPRDPSYEQYF. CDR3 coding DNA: TGCGCCAGCAGCGACCCCCGGGACCCCTCCTACGAGCAGTACTTC.

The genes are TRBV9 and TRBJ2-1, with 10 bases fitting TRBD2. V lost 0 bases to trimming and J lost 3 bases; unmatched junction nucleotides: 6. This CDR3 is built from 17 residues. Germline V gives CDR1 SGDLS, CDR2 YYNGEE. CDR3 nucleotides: TGTGCCAGCAGCGTAGTCAGCGGGAGGGCGGACTACAATGAGCAGTTCTTC. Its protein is CASSVVSGRADYNEQFF.

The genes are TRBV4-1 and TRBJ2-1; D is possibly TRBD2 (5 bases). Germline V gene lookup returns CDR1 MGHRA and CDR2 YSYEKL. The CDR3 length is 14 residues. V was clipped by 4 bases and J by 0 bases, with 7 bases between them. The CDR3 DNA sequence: TGCGCCAGCAGCCCAGAGGGCTCCTACAATGAGCAGTTCTTC. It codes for CASSPEGSYNEQFF.

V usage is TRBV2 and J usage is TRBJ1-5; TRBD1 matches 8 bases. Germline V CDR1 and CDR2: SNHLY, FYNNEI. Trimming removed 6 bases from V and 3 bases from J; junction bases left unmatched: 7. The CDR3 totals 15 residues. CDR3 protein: CASRNRGIHNQPQHF. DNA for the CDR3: TGTGCCAGCAGAAACAGGGGGATCCACAATCAGCCCCAGCATTTT.

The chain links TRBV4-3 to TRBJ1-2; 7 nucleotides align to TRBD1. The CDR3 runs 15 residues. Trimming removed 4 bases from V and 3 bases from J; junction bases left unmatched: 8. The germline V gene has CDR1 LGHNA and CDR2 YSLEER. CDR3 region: CASSPTGYVDYGYTF. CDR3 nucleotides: TGCGCCAGCAGCCCGACAGGGTATGTGGACTATGGCTACACCTTC.

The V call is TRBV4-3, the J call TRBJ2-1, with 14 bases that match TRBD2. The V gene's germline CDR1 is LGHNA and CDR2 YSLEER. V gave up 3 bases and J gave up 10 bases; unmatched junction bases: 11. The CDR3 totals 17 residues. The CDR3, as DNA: TGCGCCAGCAGCCAGACTACCTCGGGACTAGCGGGAGAAGAGCAGTTCTTC. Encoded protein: CASSQTTSGLAGEEQFF.

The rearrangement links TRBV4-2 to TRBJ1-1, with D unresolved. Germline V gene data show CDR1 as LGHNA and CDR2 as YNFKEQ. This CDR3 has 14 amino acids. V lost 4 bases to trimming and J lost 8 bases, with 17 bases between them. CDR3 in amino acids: CASSPKLYFSEAFF. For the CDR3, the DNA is TGTGCCAGCAGCCCGAAACTATACTTCTCCGAAGCTTTCTTT.

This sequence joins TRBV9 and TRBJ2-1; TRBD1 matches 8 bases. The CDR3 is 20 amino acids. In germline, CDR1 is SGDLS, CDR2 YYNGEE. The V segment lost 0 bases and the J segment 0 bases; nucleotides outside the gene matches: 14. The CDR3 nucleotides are TGTGCCAGCAGCGTAGAGGTGCGGACAGGGTACGATAGCTCCTACAATGAGCAGTTCTTC. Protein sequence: CASSVEVRTGYDSSYNEQFF.

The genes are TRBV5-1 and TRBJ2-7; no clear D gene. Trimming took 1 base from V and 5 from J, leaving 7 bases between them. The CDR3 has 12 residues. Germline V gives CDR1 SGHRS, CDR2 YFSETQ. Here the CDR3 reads CASSLISHEQYF. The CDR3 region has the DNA TGCGCCAGCAGCTTGATCAGCCACGAGCAGTACTTC.

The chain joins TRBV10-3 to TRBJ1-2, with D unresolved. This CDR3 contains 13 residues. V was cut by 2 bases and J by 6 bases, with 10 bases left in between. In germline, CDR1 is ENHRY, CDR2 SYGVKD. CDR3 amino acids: CAISEGSGDGYTF. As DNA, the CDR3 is TGTGCCATCAGTGAGGGCTCTGGGGATGGCTACACCTTC.

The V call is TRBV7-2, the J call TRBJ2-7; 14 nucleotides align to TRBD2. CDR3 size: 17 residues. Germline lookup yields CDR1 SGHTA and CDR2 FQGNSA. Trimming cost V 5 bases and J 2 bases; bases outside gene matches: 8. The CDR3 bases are TGTGCCAGCAGCCCCAGCGGGACTAGCGGGAGCCCCTACGAGCAGTACTTC. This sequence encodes CASSPSGTSGSPYEQYF.

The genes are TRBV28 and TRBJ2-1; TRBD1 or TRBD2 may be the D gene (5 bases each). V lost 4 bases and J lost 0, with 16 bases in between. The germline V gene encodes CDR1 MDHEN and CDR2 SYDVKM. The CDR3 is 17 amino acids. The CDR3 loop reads CASSSGLGENSYNEQFF. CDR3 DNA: TGTGCCAGCAGTTCGGGGTTGGGGGAGAACTCCTACAATGAGCAGTTCTTC.

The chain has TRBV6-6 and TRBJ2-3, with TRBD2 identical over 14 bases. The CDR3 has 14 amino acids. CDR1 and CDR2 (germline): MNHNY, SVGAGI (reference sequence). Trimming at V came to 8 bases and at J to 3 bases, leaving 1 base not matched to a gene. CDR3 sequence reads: CASGTSGSTDTQYF. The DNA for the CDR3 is TGTGCCAGCGGGACTAGCGGGAGTACAGATACGCAGTATTTT.

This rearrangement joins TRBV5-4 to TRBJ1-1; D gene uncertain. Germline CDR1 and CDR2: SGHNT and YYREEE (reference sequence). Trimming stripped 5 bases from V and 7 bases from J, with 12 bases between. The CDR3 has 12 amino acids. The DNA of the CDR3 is TGTGCCAGCAGTCTCGTGCTCGGTGAAGCTTTCTTT. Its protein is CASSLVLGEAFF. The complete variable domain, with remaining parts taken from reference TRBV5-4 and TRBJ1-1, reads ETGVTQSPTHLIKTRGQQVTLRCSSQSGHNTVSWYQQALGQGPQFIFQYYREEENGRGNFPPRFSGLQFPNYSSELNVNALELDDSALYLCASSLVLGEAFFGQGTRLTVV.